The 8 T cell receptor beta chains below all came from one sample that was sequenced in a study of shared clonotypes between healthy human individuals. The data were produced by immunoSEQ multiplex PCR, yet TCRdb's version contains in-frame clones alone and is incomplete. Here the sample spans roughly 700,000 clones, over 65% being singletons. The material sequenced was memory CD4+ T cells sorted from blood. Described subset: CD45RA-negative fraction. Every receptor here comes from a woman aged 25-40 years in good health.

The J gene is TRBJ1-2, the V gene TRBV7-8; D gene unclear. The CDR3 is 13 residues long. The V and J ends lost 5 bases and 0 bases respectively, with 7 bases between them. Germline V gives CDR1 SGHVS, CDR2 FQNEAQ. CDR3 nucleotides: TGTGCCAGCAGCCCAGACGCTAACTATGGCTACACCTTC. Translating gives CASSPDANYGYTF.

Notes on this clone: The sample contains more than one DNA sequence encoding this CDR3. The chain joins TRBV6-5 to TRBJ1-5; TRBD1 matches at 9 bases. The V gene end was trimmed by 6 bases and the J gene end by 5 bases; junction bases not matched to a gene: 5. In germline, CDR1 is MNHEY, CDR2 SVGAGI. The CDR3 totals 14 residues. CDR3 sequence: CASSSRQGDQPQHF. CDR3 bases: TGTGCCAGCAGCTCAAGACAGGGGGATCAGCCCCAGCATTTT.

Turning to this clone: Other DNA sequences in the same sample also yield this CDR3. This rearrangement joins TRBV7-2 to TRBJ2-5; D ambiguous. The germline V and J ends were trimmed by 4 bases and 1 base, with 7 bases remaining between them. In germline, CDR1 is SGHTA, CDR2 FQGNSA. The CDR3 has 13 residues. Here the CDR3 reads CASSYRTQETQYF. The CDR3 nucleotides read TGTGCCAGCAGCTACCGGACCCAAGAGACCCAGTACTTC.

J is TRBJ1-2 and V is TRBV11-2; D call uncertain. Germline CDR1 SGHAT, CDR2 FQNNGV. The ends were cut back, 4 bases at V and 8 bases at J, with 14 bases in the middle. The CDR3 runs 13 residues. CDR3 in amino acids: CASSSIRLWGYTF. In DNA form, the CDR3 reads TGTGCCAGCAGCTCGATCCGGTTGTGGGGCTACACCTTC. Looking up the rest from reference TRBV11-2 and TRBJ1-2 gives the full variable domain: EAGVAQSPRYKIIEKRQSVAFWCNPISGHATLYWYQQILGQGPKLLIQFQNNGVVDDSQLPKDRFSAERLKGVDSTLKIQPAKLEDSAVYLCASSSIRLWGYTFGSGTRLTVV.

This clone has only a few counts. The chain is built from TRBV11-2 and TRBJ2-7; D gene uncertain. V was clipped by 2 bases and J by 1 base, with 6 bases between them. From germline, CDR1 is SGHAT and CDR2 FQNNGV. The CDR3 covers 13 residues. CDR3 sequence: CASSLPGSYEQYF. CDR3 DNA: TGTGCCAGCAGCTTACCAGGATCCTACGAGCAGTACTTC.

As for this clone: The junction differs from germline at one of its ends, possibly a read error. V usage is TRBV6-1 and J usage is TRBJ2-2; D tentatively reads TRBD1 or TRBD2 (5 bases each). The germline V gene encodes CDR1 MNHNS and CDR2 SASEGT. This CDR3 contains 14 residues. The CDR3 spells CASINTLGTGKLFF. Written as DNA, the CDR3 is TGTGCCAGTATTAATACGCTTGGGACCGGGAAGCTGTTTTTT.

This CDR3 is CASKPDRTNTEAFF. The CDR3 DNA sequence: TGTGCCAGTAAGCCGGACAGGACGAACACTGAAGCTTTCTTT. This rearrangement joins TRBV19 to TRBJ1-1; TRBD1 agrees at 7 bases. This CDR3 region has 14 residues. The germline gives CDR1 LNHDA, CDR2 SQIVND (reference sequence). V lost 7 bases and J lost 1; bases outside the gene matches: 6. Full variable domain (missing parts from reference TRBV19 and TRBJ1-1): DGGITQSPKYLFRKEGQNVTLSCEQNLNHDAMYWYRQDPGQGLRLIYYSQIVNDFQKGDIAEGYSVSREKKESFPLTVTSAQKNPTAFYLCASKPDRTNTEAFFGQGTRLTVV.

This chain uses TRBV28 with TRBJ1-2, with D possibly being TRBD1 (5 bases). The CDR3 runs 16 residues. The germline V and J ends were trimmed by 7 bases and 5 bases, with 23 bases remaining between them. Germline CDR1 is MDHEN and CDR2 is SYDVKM. Written as DNA, the CDR3 is TGTGCCAGCACCCGGCGCGCGGGGGGAAGTTTTTATGGCTACACCTTC. Encoded protein: CASTRRAGGSFYGYTF.